The 25 T cell receptor beta chains below all came from one sample that was sequenced in a study of shared clonotypes between healthy human individuals. Libraries were prepared by immunoSEQ multiplex PCR; TCRdb keeps only in-frame clonotypes and omits some of them. The sample lists hundreds of thousands of clones, around 80% occurring once. Sequencing was performed on PBMCs. The receptors were gathered from a woman in her thirties or forties in good health. Some clones in this sample may be carry-over from other donors' samples.

A few counts support this clone. The chain carries TRBV12-5 and TRBJ2-1, with 10 bases aligning to TRBD2. Germline CDR1 and CDR2: LGHNT and FRNRAP. The CDR3 runs to 15 residues. With 2 bases clipped from V and 8 bases from J, the junction kept 6 bases outside the gene matches. The CDR3 sequence: CASGLFGLAGDEQFF. The DNA for the CDR3 is TGTGCTAGTGGTTTGTTTGGGCTAGCGGGAGATGAGCAGTTCTTC.

This clone was recorded only once. This chain joins TRBV7-3 and TRBJ2-2, with D tentatively TRBD1 or TRBD2 (5 bases each). Germline lookup yields CDR1 SGHTA and CDR2 FQGTGA. Deletions cut 5 bases from V and 5 bases from J, with 18 bases between. The CDR3 extends over 16 amino acids. This chain's CDR3 is CASSPTPPGTTGELFF. In DNA, the CDR3 is TGTGCCAGCAGCCCCACGCCGCCGGGGACGACCGGGGAGCTGTTTTTT.

The gene calls are TRBV7-8 and TRBJ1-3; the D gene is possibly TRBD1 (5 bases). Looked up from germline, CDR1 is SGHVS and CDR2 is FQNEAQ. The V end lost 0 bases, the J end lost 0 bases, and 12 bases lay between the germline ends. The CDR3 totals 17 residues. The CDR3 here is CASSLAAGSISGNTIYF. The CDR3, as DNA: TGTGCCAGCAGCTTAGCGGCAGGGTCCATCTCTGGAAACACCATATATTTT.

The chain has TRBV7-8 and TRBJ2-3, with D possibly being TRBD2 (7 bases). The CDR3 is 16 residues long. V was clipped by 1 base and J by 4 bases, with 15 bases between them. Germline-derived CDR1 and CDR2 are SGHVS and FQNEAQ. CDR3: CASSLEGGLAADTQYF. CDR3 nucleotide sequence: TGTGCCAGCAGCTTAGAGGGGGGGCTAGCTGCAGATACGCAGTATTTT.

CDR3 loop: CAWSPSLAGLYEQYF. CDR3 in DNA: TGTGCCTGGAGTCCCTCTTTAGCGGGGCTATACGAGCAGTACTTC. This rearrangement joins TRBV30 to TRBJ2-7; 8 nucleotides line up with TRBD2. V trimming: 2 bases; J trimming: 4 bases; junction bases outside the gene matches: 10. This CDR3 has 15 residues. Germline V gene sequence: CDR1 GTSNPN, CDR2 SVGIG (reference sequence).

The CDR3 reads CASSIPGDRGTGELFF. For the CDR3, the DNA is TGTGCCAGTAGTATCCCTGGGGACAGGGGTACCGGGGAGCTGTTTTTT. V and J are TRBV19 and TRBJ2-2; 10 bases align to TRBD1. Trimming took 3 bases from V and 5 from J; bases not matched to a gene: 6. CDR1 is LNHDA and CDR2 is SQIVND in the germline V gene (reference sequence). This CDR3 is 16 amino acids long.

The gene calls are TRBV6-4 and TRBJ2-1; TRBD2 matches at 10 bases. Germline V gene lookup returns CDR1 MRHNA and CDR2 SNTAGT. The CDR3 has 15 amino acids. V lost 10 bases and J lost 8; bases outside the gene matches: 14. Written as DNA, the CDR3 is TGTGCCACTTCCGTCCTGGCTAGCGGGAGTCATGAGCAGTTCTTC. Amino acids: CATSVLASGSHEQFF.

The gene calls are TRBV9 and TRBJ2-7, with 10 bases that match TRBD2. CDR1 and CDR2 from the germline V gene are SGDLS and YYNGEE. This CDR3 region has 15 residues. V trimming: 4 bases; J trimming: 3 bases; junction bases outside the gene matches: 7. CDR3: CASSPLGLADYEQYF. The CDR3 DNA reads TGTGCCAGCAGCCCTCTCGGACTAGCGGACTACGAGCAGTACTTC.

V gene TRBV28 combines with J gene TRBJ2-7; 8 bases map to TRBD1. The germline gives CDR1 MDHEN, CDR2 SYDVKM. With 6 bases clipped from V and 2 bases from J, the junction kept 6 bases outside the gene matches. CDR3 length equals 14 residues. The CDR3 region is CASRLTGATYEQYF. The CDR3, as DNA: TGTGCCAGCAGACTGACAGGGGCAACCTACGAGCAGTACTTC.

This clone was counted between two and nine times. The V and J genes are TRBV14 and TRBJ2-4, with no clear D. CDR3 length equals 16 residues. Per the germline V gene, CDR1 is SGHDN and CDR2 is FVKESK. The V end was cut by 0 bases, the J end by 0 bases, with 9 bases between. This chain's CDR3 is CASSQDGFSAKNIQYF. In DNA form, the CDR3 reads TGTGCCAGCAGCCAAGATGGGTTTTCAGCCAAAAACATTCAGTACTTC. Full variable domain (missing parts from reference TRBV14 and TRBJ2-4): EAGVTQFPSHSVIEKGQTVTLRCDPISGHDNLYWYRRVMGKEIKFLLHFVKESKQDESGMPNNRFLAERTGGTYSTLKVQPAELEDSGVYFCASSQDGFSAKNIQYFGAGTRLSVL.

This clone was detected only once. This could be a read error, since a much larger clone is one nucleotide away. The rearrangement links TRBV28 to TRBJ2-1; weak D call: TRBD1 (7 bases). The CDR3 spans 17 residues. Trimming took off 6 bases at V and 6 bases at J, with 24 bases between the two ends. Germline-derived CDR1 and CDR2 are MDHEN and SYDVKM. The DNA of the CDR3 is TGTGCCAGCAGCAGGGGGGAGCTTTTACCCGACTGCAATGAGCAGTTCTTC. It specifies CASSRGELLPDCNEQFF.

This chain uses TRBV7-9 with TRBJ2-3, with 8 bases aligning to TRBD1. Germline CDR1 reads SEHNR; CDR2 reads FQNEAQ (reference sequence). There are 16 residues in the CDR3. Trimming at V came to 1 base and at J to 2 bases, leaving 5 bases not matched to a gene. DNA for the CDR3: TGTGCCAGCAGCTTAGTGCAGGGGGCACACACAGATACGCAGTATTTT. This sequence encodes CASSLVQGAHTDTQYF.

The chain is built from TRBV15 and TRBJ1-4; no firm D call. CDR3 size: 15 residues. Germline CDR1 reads LNHNV; CDR2 reads YYDKDF (reference sequence). Between the trimmed V and J ends, which lost 2 bases and 3 bases, there was a span of 10 bases. The CDR3 DNA sequence: TGTGCCACCAGCAGACGTTCAGGTTCTAATGAAAAACTGTTTTTT. It specifies CATSRRSGSNEKLFF.

The chain has TRBV6-6 and TRBJ2-7; 7 bases align to TRBD2. Germline CDR1 is MNHNY and CDR2 is SVGAGI (reference sequence). Unmatched junction bases numbered 9, after V lost 8 bases and J lost 2 bases. CDR3 length equals 14 residues. The CDR3 region is CASRPGGSAYEQYF. CDR3 DNA: TGTGCCAGCCGCCCGGGCGGGAGTGCCTACGAGCAGTACTTC.

This clone was counted only a few times. The chain has TRBV18 and TRBJ1-5, with TRBD1 matching 8 bases. With V trimmed by 2 bases and J by 0 bases, 12 bases remained unmatched. This CDR3 has 19 residues. From germline, CDR1 is KGHSH and CDR2 LQKENI. The CDR3 reads CASSPRAGGPFDSNQPQHF. For the CDR3, the DNA is TGTGCCAGCTCACCAAGGGCAGGGGGCCCGTTTGATAGCAATCAGCCCCAGCATTTT.

This clone was observed a handful of times. This sample also contains other DNA sequences that code for the same CDR3. The genes are TRBV7-2 and TRBJ2-7; 10 bases are a match to TRBD2. V dropped 5 bases and J dropped 2; count of bases not matched to a gene: 6. Germline CDR1 SGHTA, CDR2 FQGNSA. This CDR3 spans 15 amino acids. The CDR3 loop reads CASSPRTSGTYEQYF. CDR3 in DNA: TGTGCCAGCAGCCCCAGGACTAGCGGAACCTACGAGCAGTACTTC.

The genes are TRBV7-2 and TRBJ2-7, with 7 bases matching TRBD1. The length of the CDR3 is 13 residues. With V trimmed by 3 bases and J by 7 bases, 6 bases remained unmatched. CDR1 and CDR2 from the germline V gene are SGHTA and FQGNSA. The CDR3 DNA reads as TGTGCCAGCAGCTTCACAGGGGTGGGTGAGCAGTACTTC. Protein product: CASSFTGVGEQYF.

V gene TRBV5-1 combines with J gene TRBJ2-5; no definite D call. Trimming took 5 bases from V and 1 from J, leaving 9 bases between them. Looked up from germline, CDR1 is SGHRS and CDR2 is YFSETQ. This CDR3 is built from 13 residues. The CDR3 region has the DNA TGCGCCAGCAGATGGTCCGGCCAAGAGACCCAGTACTTC. Translating it yields CASRWSGQETQYF.

This clone appeared a few times. V gene TRBV11-2 combines with J gene TRBJ1-2; no clear D. The CDR3 is made up of 13 amino acids. Germline V gene data show CDR1 as SGHAT and CDR2 as FQNNGV. The germline V and J ends were trimmed by 1 base and 4 bases, with 7 bases remaining between them. Here the CDR3 reads CASSLGQAYGYTF. Written as DNA, the CDR3 is TGTGCCAGCAGCTTAGGCCAGGCCTATGGCTACACCTTC.

This chain joins TRBV11-3 and TRBJ1-1; TRBD1 might be the D (5 bases). V shed 4 bases and J shed 0 bases, with 12 bases lying between them. Germline loops: CDR1 SGHNT, CDR2 YENEEA. The CDR3 is 15 amino acids. The CDR3 DNA reads as TGTGCCAGCAGCTCCCGGGACGGTATGAACACTGAAGCTTTCTTT. Encoded protein: CASSSRDGMNTEAFF.

Concerning this clone: A much bigger clone sits one base away, suggesting this may be a read error. The same CDR3 can be traced to other DNA sequences in this sample. The rearrangement links TRBV7-3 to TRBJ2-1, with TRBD2 matching over 14 bases. Germline values: CDR1 SGHTA, CDR2 FQGTGA. The V segment lost 2 bases and the J segment 6 bases; nucleotides outside the gene matches: 0. CDR3 length: 15 residues. The CDR3 DNA is TGTGCCAGCAGCTTAGGGACTAGCGGGAGCAATGAGCAGTTCTTC. Translating gives CASSLGTSGSNEQFF. Full variable domain (rest looked up from reference TRBV7-3 and TRBJ2-1): GAGVSQTPSNKVTEKGKYVELRCDPISGHTALYWYRQSLGQGPEFLIYFQGTGAADDSGLPNDRFFAVRPEGSVSTLKIQRTERGDSAVYLCASSLGTSGSNEQFFGPGTRLTVL.

The gene calls are TRBV11-3 and TRBJ2-2; maybe TRBD2 (5 bases). This CDR3 is 13 amino acids long. V gave up 5 bases and J gave up 6 bases, with 10 bases separating them. CDR1 and CDR2 from the germline V gene are SGHNT and YENEEA. The CDR3 DNA follows: TGTGCCAGCAGCCTCCGGGGAGCCGGGGAGCTGTTTTTT. Protein: CASSLRGAGELFF. Complete variable domain (other parts from reference TRBV11-3 and TRBJ2-2): EAGVVQSPRYKIIEKKQPVAFWCNPISGHNTLYWYLQNLGQGPELLIRYENEEAVDDSQLPKDRFSAERLKGVDSTLKIQPAELGDSAVYLCASSLRGAGELFFGEGSRLTVL.

The sample holds many counts of this clone. Within the sample, other DNA sequences also encode this same CDR3. V is TRBV27 and J is TRBJ2-6; 9 bases fit TRBD1. J was trimmed by 4 bases and V by 5 bases; bases with no gene match: 9. Germline CDR1 reads MNHEY; CDR2 reads SMNVEV (reference sequence). The CDR3 consists of 17 residues. CDR3 DNA: TGTGCCAGCAGTCACGGGACAGGGCTGACCGGGGCCAACGTCCTGACTTTC. Amino acid sequence: CASSHGTGLTGANVLTF.

The V call is TRBV5-1, the J call TRBJ1-5; D ambiguous. Between the trimmed V and J ends, which lost 1 base and 1 base, there was a span of 3 bases. The CDR3 has 13 amino acids. Per germline, CDR1 SGHRS and CDR2 YFSETQ. The CDR3 region is CASSLMSNQPQHF. The CDR3 region has the DNA TGCGCCAGCAGCTTGATGAGCAATCAGCCCCAGCATTTT.

The gene calls are TRBV30 and TRBJ1-4; perhaps TRBD1 as D (5 bases). The CDR3 runs 15 residues. Germline V lookup: CDR1 GTSNPN, CDR2 SVGIG (reference sequence). The V gene lost 0 bases and the J gene lost 5 bases, with 13 bases spanning the gap. The CDR3 reads CAWSVGGGTNEKLFF. The CDR3 DNA reads as TGTGCCTGGAGTGTAGGTGGGGGGACGAATGAAAAACTGTTTTTT.